The 31 T cell receptor beta chains below all came from one sample that was sequenced in a study of cytomegalovirus exposure and HLA in healthy donors (dated by TCRdb to about 2017). Libraries were constructed by the immunoSEQ multiplex PCR assay. For the multiplex PCR, a mixture combining 60 forward primers for TCR Vbeta segments and 13 reverse primers for TCR Jbeta segments was used. TCRdb retrieved this table from immuneACCESS and kept in-frame rearrangements only. Not all clones are present; in checked studies, unresolved V genes account for under half, and no reason is known for the remainder. This sample lists 100,000 or so clones; 65% to 85% were detected once. Clones ranked in the top ten supply under 5.5% of the sample. Specimen: PBMCs. Receptors were obtained from a man aged 35 to 55 in good health and CMV-seropositive.

This clone was counted a single time. The V call is TRBV18, the J call TRBJ1-2; no definite D call. CDR3 length equals 14 residues. V shed 4 bases and J shed 4 bases, with 13 bases lying between them. Germline V CDR1 and CDR2: KGHSH, LQKENI. CDR3 DNA: TGTGCCAGCTCACTCGCCACTTCGAGCTATGGCTACACCTTC. Residues: CASSLATSSYGYTF.

This chain uses TRBV7-8 with TRBJ1-3; perhaps TRBD1 as D (6 bases). The CDR3 is 15 residues long. V lost 5 bases to trimming and J lost 4 bases, with 15 bases between them. CDR1 is SGHVS, CDR2 FQNEAQ, per germline. DNA of the CDR3: TGTGCCAGCAGCCCGCATTTAACAGGGGGAAACACCATATATTTT. Amino acid sequence: CASSPHLTGGNTIYF.

V and J are TRBV6-6 and TRBJ2-5, with D maybe TRBD2 (7 bases). Trimming cost V 2 bases and J 5 bases, with 12 bases left between them. The CDR3 is 14 residues long. Germline V lookup: CDR1 MNHNY, CDR2 SVGAGI (reference sequence). For the CDR3, the DNA is TGTGCCAGCAGTTACGGGGGGGGCAGCGAGACCCAGTACTTC. This translates into CASSYGGGSETQYF.

The chain is built from TRBV10-3 and TRBJ1-5; 10 positions agree with TRBD1. Unmatched junction bases numbered 9, after V lost 4 bases and J lost 6 bases. CDR1 and CDR2 from the germline V gene are ENHRY and SYGVKD. The CDR3 covers 16 residues. CDR3 bases: TGTGCCATCAGTGGGAACCGGGACAGGGGACTTCAGCCCCAGCATTTT. This gives the protein CAISGNRDRGLQPQHF.

A single count supports this clone. The chain recombines TRBV18 with TRBJ1-2, with 12 bases identical to TRBD1. CDR1 and CDR2 (germline): KGHSH, LQKENI. The CDR3 sequence is 16 residues long. Germline trimming cut 2 bases from V and 3 bases from J; bases unmatched to any gene: 4. The DNA of the CDR3 is TGTGCCAGCTCACCATTGGGGACAGGGGGCGACTATGGCTACACCTTC. This gives the protein CASSPLGTGGDYGYTF.

The chain employs TRBV19 and TRBJ2-5, with D possibly matching TRBD1 (6 bases). The germline V gene has CDR1 LNHDA and CDR2 SQIVND (reference sequence). CDR3 length: 15 residues. The ends were cut back, 4 bases at V and 5 bases at J, with 17 bases in the middle. Here the CDR3 DNA reads TGTGCCAGTAGTAGGACAGCCACGGGGTCGGAGACCCAGTACTTC. This encodes CASSRTATGSETQYF.

V is TRBV7-9 and J is TRBJ2-1; D might be TRBD2 (5 bases). The germline V and J ends were trimmed by 6 bases and 1 base, with 16 bases remaining between them. Germline CDR1 and CDR2: SEHNR and FQNEAQ (reference sequence). The CDR3 totals 16 residues. The chain's CDR3 is CASRSEAAKSYNEQFF. Here the CDR3 DNA reads TGTGCCAGCAGGTCGGAAGCGGCAAAATCCTACAATGAGCAGTTCTTC.

The chain has TRBV9 and TRBJ1-1, with a possible D match to TRBD1 (5 bases). The CDR3 has 14 residues. Trimming removed 2 bases at V and 1 base at J, with 9 bases between. CDR1 is SGDLS, CDR2 YYNGEE, per germline. The CDR3 DNA sequence: TGTGCCAGCAGCGTGATCACAGGGAACACTGAAGCTTTCTTT. Translation: CASSVITGNTEAFF.

The chain couples TRBV14 to TRBJ1-4, with TRBD1 as a possible D gene (5 bases). This CDR3 region has 12 residues. Germline V gives CDR1 SGHDN, CDR2 FVKESK. V dropped 4 bases and J dropped 14 bases, with 14 bases sitting between them. CDR3 in amino acids: CASSLLPGVLFF. The CDR3 DNA follows: TGTGCCAGCAGCCTCCTACCGGGGGTTCTGTTTTTT.

The chain is built from TRBV5-1 and TRBJ2-3; no firm D call. V lost 1 base to trimming and J lost 7 bases, with 16 bases between them. CDR3 length: 15 residues. From germline, CDR1 is SGHRS and CDR2 YFSETQ. The CDR3 loop reads CASSLNLSPSYTQYF. The CDR3 bases are TGCGCCAGCAGCTTGAACTTGTCGCCTTCATATACGCAGTATTTT.

This clone was counted only a few times. DNA of the CDR3: TGTGCCAGCAGGGACAGGGCGAACACCGGGGAGCTGTTTTTT. Its protein product is CASRDRANTGELFF. The J gene is TRBJ2-2, the V gene TRBV2; TRBD1 agrees at 8 bases. V lost 6 bases and J lost 0; bases outside the gene matches: 0. Germline loops: CDR1 SNHLY, CDR2 FYNNEI. The CDR3 is 14 residues long.

V gene TRBV11-3 combines with J gene TRBJ2-7; 7 bases agree with TRBD2. Germline-derived CDR1 and CDR2 are SGHNT and YENEEA. The junction had 0 bases not matched to a gene; V was cut back by 1 base and J by 6 bases. The CDR3 spans 12 residues. The CDR3 reads CASSLGGGEQYF. The DNA of the CDR3 is TGTGCCAGCAGCTTAGGGGGGGGCGAGCAGTACTTC. Combining the CDR3 with reference TRBV11-3 and TRBJ2-7 gives the whole variable domain EAGVVQSPRYKIIEKKQPVAFWCNPISGHNTLYWYLQNLGQGPELLIRYENEEAVDDSQLPKDRFSAERLKGVDSTLKIQPAELGDSAVYLCASSLGGGEQYFGPGTRLTVT.

In this sample, this clone turned up once. The chain couples TRBV30 to TRBJ1-2; maybe TRBD1 (5 bases). The CDR3 is made up of 13 amino acids. Trimming removed 5 bases at V and 8 bases at J, with 18 bases between. In germline, CDR1 is GTSNPN, CDR2 SVGIG (reference sequence). The CDR3 coding sequence is TGTGCCTGGCCTCGAGAGGGGAGGCGCGGCTACACCTTC. This encodes CAWPREGRRGYTF.

In its sample, this clone was seen once. The rearrangement links TRBV10-2 to TRBJ2-3, with a tentative D call TRBD1 (5 bases). The V gene's germline CDR1 is WSHSY and CDR2 SAAADI. Trimming cost V 3 bases and J 4 bases, with 20 bases left between them. The length of the CDR3 is 17 residues. The CDR3 DNA sequence: TGCGCCAGCAGTGACCCACGGTCAGGGTTATTTGCAGATACGCAGTATTTT. Translating gives CASSDPRSGLFADTQYF.

The rearrangement joins TRBV5-8 to TRBJ2-7; D is ambiguous. From germline, CDR1 is SGHTS and CDR2 YDEGEE. The CDR3 totals 10 residues. V lost 6 bases, J lost 3 bases, and 4 bases lay in between. CDR3 loop: CASNGYEQYF. In nucleotides, the CDR3 is TGTGCCAGCAACGGCTACGAGCAGTACTTC.

This chain links TRBV5-6 with TRBJ1-2; tentatively, D is TRBD1 (6 bases). V was cut by 4 bases and J by 8 bases, with 18 bases left in between. Germline lookup yields CDR1 SGHDT and CDR2 YYEEEE. This CDR3 comprises 14 residues. In DNA, the CDR3 is TGTGCCAGCAGCGGGGGTACAGGGAGGGTCGGCTACACCTTC. Its translation: CASSGGTGRVGYTF.

The CDR3, as DNA: TGCGCCAGCAGCTCGCGTAATGAAAAACTGTTTTTT. Its translation is CASSSRNEKLFF. This chain uses TRBV5-1 with TRBJ1-4; no definite D call. CDR1 is SGHRS and CDR2 is YFSETQ in the germline V gene. V lost 3 bases and J 4 bases, leaving 4 bases between the germline ends. The CDR3 is made up of 12 amino acids.

The chain employs TRBV4-2 and TRBJ1-1, with D perhaps TRBD1 (6 bases). CDR1 and CDR2 from the germline V gene are LGHNA and YNFKEQ. The V gene lost 1 base and the J gene lost 10 bases, with 10 bases spanning the gap. The CDR3 runs to 12 residues. CDR3 in amino acids: CASSQATGGAFF. The DNA of the CDR3 is TGTGCCAGCAGCCAAGCGACAGGTGGAGCTTTCTTT.

This clone was observed a handful of times. The chain joins TRBV2 to TRBJ1-4; D unclear. Germline CDR1 and CDR2: SNHLY and FYNNEI. The CDR3 consists of 13 residues. Trimming took off 5 bases at V and 5 bases at J, with 9 bases between the two ends. The CDR3 DNA is TGTGCCAGCAGTTTGGTGGAGAATGAAAAACTGTTTTTT. As protein: CASSLVENEKLFF.

The rearrangement joins TRBV6-1 to TRBJ1-6, with no clear D. V was shortened by 8 bases and J by 8 bases, with 4 bases between the two germline ends. CDR3 size: 10 residues. In germline, CDR1 is MNHNS, CDR2 SASEGT. CDR3 loop: CASPHSPLHF. For the CDR3, the DNA is TGTGCCAGCCCTCATTCACCCCTCCACTTT.

The chain recombines TRBV5-4 with TRBJ2-1; D might be TRBD2 (6 bases). Deletions cut 3 bases from V and 2 bases from J, with 12 bases between. Germline values: CDR1 SGHNT, CDR2 YYREEE (reference sequence). This CDR3 spans 15 amino acids. CDR3 nucleotides: TGTGCCAGCAGCTACCAGACTAGTACCTACAATGAGCAGTTCTTC. Translating gives CASSYQTSTYNEQFF. The whole variable domain, filled in from reference TRBV5-4 and TRBJ2-1, reads ETGVTQSPTHLIKTRGQQVTLRCSSQSGHNTVSWYQQALGQGPQFIFQYYREEENGRGNFPPRFSGLQFPNYSSELNVNALELDDSALYLCASSYQTSTYNEQFFGPGTRLTVL.

The V and J genes are TRBV5-1 and TRBJ2-7; tentative D call: TRBD1 (5 bases). CDR3 length: 12 amino acids. Germline-derived CDR1 and CDR2 are SGHRS and YFSETQ. V gave up 1 base and J gave up 3 bases, with 5 bases separating them. CDR3 bases: TGCGCCAGCAGCTTGAGGGGCTACGAGCAGTACTTC. This codes for CASSLRGYEQYF.

This clone was detected only a few times. CDR3 residues: CASSQDRDRRPTQYF. The DNA of the CDR3 is TGTGCCAGCAGCCAAGATCGGGACAGGAGGCCGACGCAGTATTTT. This chain links TRBV4-2 with TRBJ2-3; TRBD1 matches 8 bases. Germline CDR1 and CDR2: LGHNA and YNFKEQ. V shed 0 bases, J shed 9 bases, and the junction held 8 bases outside the gene matches. CDR3 length: 15 residues.

This rearrangement joins TRBV6-1 to TRBJ1-4; 8 bases map to TRBD1. The CDR3 sequence is 14 residues long. Germline V gene data show CDR1 as MNHNS and CDR2 as SASEGT. With V trimmed by 2 bases and J by 8 bases, 4 bases remained unmatched. The CDR3 DNA sequence: TGTGCCAGCAGTGAAAGGACAGGGAACGAAAAACTGTTTTTT. Its translation: CASSERTGNEKLFF.

V gene TRBV29-1 combines with J gene TRBJ1-2; 8 bases fit TRBD1. V lost 6 bases and J lost 5; bases outside the gene matches: 8. CDR1 is SQVTM, CDR2 ANQGSEA, per germline. The CDR3 runs to 13 residues. Here the CDR3 DNA reads TGCAGCGTCGGGACAGGTGACAGGTATGGCTACACCTTC. As protein: CSVGTGDRYGYTF.

The V and J genes are TRBV6-1 and TRBJ1-2; D uncertain. The CDR3 consists of 13 residues. Trimming removed 5 bases at V and 9 bases at J, with 16 bases between. From germline, CDR1 is MNHNS and CDR2 SASEGT. CDR3 nucleotides: TGTGCCAGCAGTCTGGCTGCTTTCGGGAGCTACACCTTC. Its translation is CASSLAAFGSYTF.

This clone has only one observation. The V and J genes are TRBV18 and TRBJ1-2, with 9 bases identical to TRBD1. Germline CDR1 reads KGHSH; CDR2 reads LQKENI. This CDR3 is built from 15 residues. V shed 6 bases and J 2 bases; nucleotides not matched to a gene: 7. The CDR3 is CASSARTGVNYGYTF. CDR3 sequence (DNA): TGTGCCAGCTCGGCCCGGACAGGGGTGAACTATGGCTACACCTTC.

The chain uses TRBV6-5 and TRBJ1-1, with a possible D match to TRBD1 (6 bases). The V gene's germline CDR1 is MNHEY and CDR2 SVGAGI. The CDR3 runs 13 residues. V was cut by 2 bases and J by 4 bases, with 8 bases left in between. The CDR3 reads CASSYEGGTEAFF. In DNA, the CDR3 is TGTGCCAGCAGTTACGAAGGGGGCACTGAAGCTTTCTTT.

The chain carries TRBV2 and TRBJ2-1; TRBD2 matches 7 bases. The V and J ends lost 8 bases and 0 bases, in that order; junction bases with no gene match: 7. Germline V gene sequence: CDR1 SNHLY, CDR2 FYNNEI. The CDR3 length is 15 residues. The CDR3 here is CASDTGGGSYNEQFF. Here the CDR3 DNA reads TGTGCCAGCGATACGGGAGGCGGCTCCTACAATGAGCAGTTCTTC.

This rearrangement joins TRBV2 to TRBJ1-5; TRBD1 agrees at 9 bases. This CDR3 is 14 amino acids long. Germline V gives CDR1 SNHLY, CDR2 FYNNEI. V trimming: 4 bases; J trimming: 7 bases; junction bases outside the gene matches: 5. The CDR3 loop reads CASSADRGYQPQHF. The CDR3 DNA follows: TGTGCCAGCAGTGCTGACAGGGGGTACCAGCCCCAGCATTTT.

This clone came up once. The chain combines TRBV5-4 with TRBJ2-2; the match to TRBD1 covers 8 bases. Per the germline V gene, CDR1 is SGHNT and CDR2 is YYREEE (reference sequence). The ends lost 4 bases at V and 5 bases at J; junction bases unmatched: 13. This CDR3 is built from 17 residues. CDR3 sequence reads: CASSATTRGRGTGELFF. In DNA, the CDR3 is TGTGCCAGCAGCGCAACGACCAGGGGGCGCGGTACCGGGGAGCTGTTTTTT.